This entry concerns a single T cell receptor (beta chain). This entry comes from a study of blood T cell repertoires in COVID-19. Only in-frame clones appear in the TCRdb table, and some are missing; sequencing was by immunoSEQ multiplex PCR. The data show 150,000 to 200,000 clones, with just under 90% seen just once and 3.5% to 4.5% held by the top ten. CDR1 and CDR2 (germline): SGHRS, YFSETQ. Unmatched junction bases numbered 5, after V lost 4 bases and J lost 4 bases. The CDR3 loop spans 14 amino acids. The receptor was isolated from a man between 18 and 35 years old with active or convalescent COVID-19. V and J are TRBV5-1 and TRBJ2-7; 10 bases align to TRBD2. Sample: peripheral blood. The CDR3 here is CASSQTSGPYEQYF. The CDR3 region has the DNA TGCGCCAGCAGCCAGACTAGCGGGCCTTACGAGCAGTACTTC.